This T cell receptor beta chain comes out of a study of lymphopenia after photon versus proton radiotherapy. The germline CDR1 and CDR2 sequences are KGHSH and LQKENI. CDR3 length equals 15 residues. V lost 0 bases to trimming and J lost 5 bases, with 11 bases between them. Libraries were prepared by immunoSEQ multiplex PCR; TCRdb keeps only in-frame clonotypes and omits some of them. This sample has more than 25,000 clones, with about 87% found just once. The J gene is TRBJ1-3, the V gene TRBV18; possibly TRBD1 for D (6 bases). This clonotype originated in a woman aged 60-75 years with cholangiocarcinoma. Some clones in this sample may be carry-over from other donors' samples. The specimen was peripheral blood, collected from a patient treated with proton-based radiotherapy. Here the CDR3 reads CASSPPGAGRNTIYF. CDR3 coding DNA: TGTGCCAGCTCACCACCGGGGGCCGGGAGAAACACCATATATTTT.